This T cell receptor beta chain emerged from a study of blood T cell repertoires in COVID-19. Study-level background: There were acute and convalescent COVID-19 samples, and they came from the United States, Italy and Spain.

Germline assignment: CDR1 LGHNA and CDR2 YNFKEQ. The CDR3 contains 18 residues. The trim removed 3 bases at V and 5 bases at J, leaving 13 bases unmatched. Patients of the Seattle cohort, enrolled during active infection, were followed longitudinally. In the authors' methods: Reference gene primers were amplified, and this amplification served to estimate nucleated cell counts. Sequencing used immunoSEQ multiplex PCR; TCRdb keeps in-frame clones, though not all of them. V and J calls and clone size come straight from that table; D and trimming were deduced from the DNA. The repertoire includes 270,000 or so clones, 86% of them detected once, and roughly 12% sits in the top ten.

The receptor's source is a woman aged 25-40 years with COVID-19, enrolled during active disease. V and J are TRBV4-2 and TRBJ2-3; TRBD2 matches at 11 bases. The source material was peripheral blood. CDR3 DNA: TGTGCCAGCAGCCAGGCATATGTAGCGGGGGGGCCGAGAGATACGCAGTATTTT. Translation: CASSQAYVAGGPRDTQYF.